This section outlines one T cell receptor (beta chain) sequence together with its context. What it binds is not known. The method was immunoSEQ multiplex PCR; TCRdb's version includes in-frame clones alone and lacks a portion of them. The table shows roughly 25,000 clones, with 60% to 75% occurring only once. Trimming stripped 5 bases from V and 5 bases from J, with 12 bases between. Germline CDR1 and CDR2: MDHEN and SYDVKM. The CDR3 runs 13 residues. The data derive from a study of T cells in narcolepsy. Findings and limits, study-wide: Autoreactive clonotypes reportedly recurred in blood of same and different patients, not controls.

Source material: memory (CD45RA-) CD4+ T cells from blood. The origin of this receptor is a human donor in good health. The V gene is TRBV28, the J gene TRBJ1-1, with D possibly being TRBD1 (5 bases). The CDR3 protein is CASSLGGATEAFF. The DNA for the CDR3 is TGTGCCAGCAGTCTAGGCGGGGCGACTGAAGCTTTCTTT.